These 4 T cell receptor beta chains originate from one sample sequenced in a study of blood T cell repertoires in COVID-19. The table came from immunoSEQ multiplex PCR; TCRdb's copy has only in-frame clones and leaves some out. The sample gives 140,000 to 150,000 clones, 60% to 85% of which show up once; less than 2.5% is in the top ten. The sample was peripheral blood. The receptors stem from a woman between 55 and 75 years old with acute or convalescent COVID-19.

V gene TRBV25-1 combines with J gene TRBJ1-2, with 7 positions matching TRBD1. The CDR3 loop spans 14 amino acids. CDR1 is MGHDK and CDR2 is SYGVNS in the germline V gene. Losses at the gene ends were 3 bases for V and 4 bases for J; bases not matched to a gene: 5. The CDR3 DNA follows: TGTGCCAGCAGTGAGAGTCGGGACAGCTATGGCTACACCTTC. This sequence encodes CASSESRDSYGYTF.

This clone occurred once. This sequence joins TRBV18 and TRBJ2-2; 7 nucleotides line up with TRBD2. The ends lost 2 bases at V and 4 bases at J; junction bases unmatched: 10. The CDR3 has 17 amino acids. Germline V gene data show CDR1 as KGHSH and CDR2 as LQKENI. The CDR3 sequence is CASSPKIGRPVTGELFF. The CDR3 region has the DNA TGTGCCAGCTCACCAAAGATCGGGAGGCCGGTCACCGGGGAGCTGTTTTTT.

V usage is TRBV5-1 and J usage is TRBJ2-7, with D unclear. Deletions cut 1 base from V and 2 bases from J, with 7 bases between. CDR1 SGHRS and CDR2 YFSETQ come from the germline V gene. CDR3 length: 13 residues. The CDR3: CASSLSDTYEQYF. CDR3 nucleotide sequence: TGCGCCAGCAGCTTGAGCGATACCTACGAGCAGTACTTC.

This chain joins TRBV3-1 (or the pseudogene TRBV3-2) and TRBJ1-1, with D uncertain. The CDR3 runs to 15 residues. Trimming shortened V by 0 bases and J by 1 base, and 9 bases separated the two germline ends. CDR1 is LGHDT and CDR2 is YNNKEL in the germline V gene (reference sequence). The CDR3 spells CASSQDRAENTEAFF. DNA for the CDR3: TGTGCCAGCAGCCAAGATCGAGCGGAGAACACTGAAGCTTTCTTT.